A selection of T cell receptor beta chains follows, all from one sample in a study of graft-versus-host responses after intestinal transplantation. TCRdb keeps only in-frame clones here, not all; method: immunoSEQ multiplex PCR. Here the sample spans 93,000 or so clones, approximately 93% being singletons. Their antigens are not known. The material was unstimulated CD8+ T cells sorted from spleen or lymph node cells, obtained before intestinal transplant. The receptors derive from a human donor who received an intestinal transplant. The conserved cysteine and the conserved F or W are not part of the CDR3 here. Each record gives: D gene, V gene, J gene, CDR3 protein. A D gene is named only where the DNA matches it firmly.

TRBD1,TRBV9,TRBJ1-2,ASSPRDRGSGGYT
-,TRBV27,TRBJ2-7,ASSSGPARYEQY
-,TRBV2,TRBJ1-2,ASSPSARRTQLYGYT
-,TRBV7-9,TRBJ1-1,ASSAGGSEAF
-,TRBV7-9,TRBJ1-2,ASSPPNVESWHGYT
TRBD2,TRBV6-5,TRBJ2-3,ASTPRGAGRDTQY
-,TRBV7-7,TRBJ2-5,ASSLGPTSGPETQY
TRBD1,TRBV5-1,TRBJ2-7,ASSLSRDRNSYEQY
-,TRBV4-1,TRBJ2-7,ASSHLGAYEQY
TRBD2,TRBV10-2,TRBJ2-7,ASSYASGGPGEQY
-,TRBV6-1,TRBJ1-2,ASKGIDGYT
-,TRBV7-9,TRBJ1-2,ASSFIGNYGYT
-,TRBV27,TRBJ2-7,ASSLNPATYEQY
-,TRBV14,TRBJ1-1,ASSQIGGEAF
-,TRBV29-1,TRBJ2-2,SAPGTAAGELF
-,TRBV7-7,TRBJ1-6,ASSLLLNSYNSPLH
-,TRBV9,TRBJ2-3,ASSVSRERTDTQY
TRBD2,TRBV9,TRBJ2-1,ASSVEGTIIYNEQF
-,TRBV6-1,TRBJ2-1,ASSDSIAHEQF
TRBD1,TRBV11-2,TRBJ1-1,ASSRPYRGNTEAF
-,TRBV6-1,TRBJ2-3,ASAPVGTDTQY
-,TRBV6-1,TRBJ1-2,ASRGELGSHYGYT
-,TRBV27,TRBJ2-2,ASSLMGTGELF
-,TRBV5-4,TRBJ1-1,ASSLGSTVNTEAF
TRBD2,TRBV19,TRBJ2-1,ASSIDWGGTYNEQF
-,TRBV5-1,TRBJ2-2,ASSLDTGELF
TRBD2,TRBV19,TRBJ2-1,ASSGGASSYNEQF
TRBD1,TRBV5-6,TRBJ2-1,ASSLDRAGNEQF
TRBD2,TRBV27,TRBJ2-3,ASSSGLAGFTDTQY
TRBD2,TRBV5-6,TRBJ2-6,ASSNRGSGGVGANVLT
-,TRBV9,TRBJ1-2,ASSVGPLGGVDGYT
TRBD1,TRBV13,TRBJ1-6,ASSIRQGASPLH
-,TRBV11-2,TRBJ1-4,ASSLVGQGYEKLF
TRBD2,TRBV6-6,TRBJ2-3,ASSYSGLAADTQY
-,TRBV19,TRBJ1-1,ASSIGKNTEAF
TRBD1,TRBV14,TRBJ2-7,ASSHSPQGAYEQY
TRBD1,TRBV7-6,TRBJ2-1,ASSFVTGFYHEQF
-,TRBV7-9,TRBJ1-1,ASSLRQGPWTEAF
-,TRBV2,TRBJ2-7,ASRGGSTYEQY
TRBD2,TRBV19,TRBJ2-1,ASSSGGVYGMFYNEQF
-,TRBV19,TRBJ2-1,ATQVWDSPYNEQF
-,TRBV5-1,TRBJ1-4,ASSADASEKLF
-,TRBV4-1,TRBJ2-7,ASSQADSGPFEQY
-,TRBV7-3,TRBJ2-2,ASSSPAGAYTGELF
-,TRBV7-8,TRBJ2-7,ASFLIVPWEQY
-,TRBV4-1,TRBJ1-2,ASSSLPGTDHYGYT
TRBD1,TRBV6-5,TRBJ1-1,ASSYRTGNTEAF
-,TRBV2,TRBJ1-5,ASRPQGASNQPQH
-,TRBV4-1,TRBJ2-1,ASSQGNYNEQF
TRBD1,TRBV11-3,TRBJ2-5,ASNVDGTGQETQY
TRBD2,TRBV4-1,TRBJ2-6,ASSQASGGFGANVLT
-,TRBV11-1,TRBJ1-1,ASSVSATEAF
TRBD1,TRBV5-6,TRBJ2-7,ASSLGTEFLYEQY
-,TRBV13,TRBJ1-1,ASSLTPMNTEAF
-,TRBV18,TRBJ1-1,ASSPSFLTEAF